This TCR beta chain stems from a study of T cells in Graves' hyperthyroidism and ophthalmopathy (dated 2019 in TCRdb). Turning to the overall study: Peripheral blood was collected at initial diagnosis, before any treatment. TCR V-J signatures able to tell the groups apart were searched for in a discovery cohort of 90 to 100 patients, of whom roughly 42 had Graves' ophthalmopathy and around 58 had stable Graves' hyperthyroidism. Whether ophthalmopathy could be predicted prospectively was tested in an independent validation cohort made up of roughly 19 hyperthyroidism patients plus 17 patients who later progressed to ophthalmopathy. The 100 or so discovery patients were divided at random into training and test sets in a 7:3 ratio. In addition, the study compared T-cell repertoires in thyroid tissue and in blood from roughly six Graves' hyperthyroidism patients. After blood sampling, hyperthyroidism patients were treated with methimazole at a starting dose of 30 mg daily, and ophthalmopathy patients were treated with high-dose intravenous methylprednisolone. The paper reports TCR Vbeta CDR3 sequencing of about 140 peripheral blood samples: over 40 ophthalmopathy, 75 to 80 hyperthyroidism and about 17 progressor patients. The investigation overall reported the following: A model built on a 13 V-J signature distinguished ophthalmopathy from stable hyperthyroidism, reaching 85% to 90% sensitivity and about 81% specificity in cross-validation and 80%/75% in testing. Most expanded thyroid clonotypes (frequency above 0.001) were also detected in blood, suggesting blood repertoires may reflect thyroid immune responses. During validation, the model predicted progression to ophthalmopathy a median of about 5.9 months ahead of onset, with more than 55% sensitivity and 72.22% specificity. Sample size was not statistically predetermined, and investigators were not blinded to group allocation.

Amplification of TCR beta CDR3 regions was carried out from RNA transcripts. The first round of RT-PCR for the TCR CDR3 was performed with the HTBI primer set and the Qiagen OneStep RT-PCR kit. Libraries were constructed in a second round of multiplex PCR, after which size selection and purification were performed. The libraries were sequenced on an Illumina HiSeq2000 using paired-end 100 bp reads. As for how the authors treated the data: SOAPnuke was used to process the raw data, with reads discarded if the reads contained adapters or uncalled bases, had a mean Phred below 15, or lacked an exact constant-primer or identifier match. High-quality paired reads were merged with COPE v1.2.5, and unique nucleotide sequences were defined as clonotypes. MiTCR v1.1 was used to align clonotypes to the IMGT TRBV, TRBD and TRBJ reference segments. Analysis was restricted to V-J combinations with a frequency above 0.0001, which covered about 99% of repertoires. A TCS score was defined as the ratio of F50 (clonal expansion) to E x V (chaos), with BLOSUM62-based TCRdist applied between CDR3 peptides within each V-J. Welch's t-statistics and random forest reduced approximately 520 V-J features to roughly 13, which were used in a naive Bayes classifier (R e1071). In TCRdb, the public reads were trimmed at Q25 with fastp and aligned with MiXCR, with productive beta chains retained. Rows merge per CDR3 protein into single entries with the most common DNA and genes. The V and J calls and clone size are TCRdb's, not the authors'. This sample is represented by a few hundred thousand distinct CDR3 sequences; 16% of them were singletons. Together, the top ten hold more than 3% of the sample.

Moderately to severely active disease, a Clinical Activity Score of at least 3, a NOSPECS grade of at least 4, and a duration under 3 months were present in ophthalmopathy patients. Exclusion was applied to patients with uncontrolled infections, other autoimmune diseases, pregnancy or lactation. Diagnoses were based on clinical symptoms, serum thyroxine and TRAb, thyroid ultrasound and orbital computed tomography. PBMCs were isolated from around 10 ml of fresh peripheral blood by Ficoll-Paque density gradient centrifugation. Total RNA was extracted with Trizol reagent, and quality was checked on an Agilent 2100 Bioanalyzer. Sequences LNHDA (CDR1) and SQIVND (CDR2) are obtained from the germline V gene (reference sequence). From its cysteine to its phenylalanine, the CDR3 spans 20 amino acids. Here the CDR3 DNA is all that survives: 60 bases in frame from base 1. V drops 1 base and J drops 0 bases, leaving 22 bases in between.

A few counts support this clonotype. The antigen this receptor binds is unknown. No per-base quality is available; no much larger clone lies one base away. Recombination joined TRBV19 with TRBJ2-1, and possibly TRBD1, on 5 matching bases. This clonotype was sampled from a woman in her forties with Graves' ophthalmopathy. The sequencing sample was made of blood. The nucleotide sequence is given as TGTGCCAGTAGTATAGGCCTACGGGCAGGGCCGCGGAGCTCCTACAATGAGCAGTTCTTC. Translated, it gives CASSIGLRAGPRSSYNEQFF.